These 30 T cell receptor beta chains were all obtained from the same sample, sequenced in a study of metastatic and nonmetastatic thyroid tumors. Through MiXCR, TCRdb re-clonotyped the PCR reads. The sample consists of around 9,000 clones, about a quarter of them appearing once. No patient had received any treatment before thyroid surgery. The specimen sequenced was adjacent normal tissue. The receptors derive from a female donor with papillary thyroid cancer or a benign thyroid nodule (not recorded which). Some clones in this sample may be carry-over from other donors' samples.

This clone occurred many times. The rearrangement uses TRBV3-1 and TRBJ1-2; perhaps TRBD1 as D (6 bases). This CDR3 spans 15 amino acids. Germline lookup yields CDR1 LGHDT and CDR2 YNNKEL (reference sequence). V lost 4 bases and J lost 2, with 14 bases in between. The CDR3 is CASSPLNQGNYGYTF. The CDR3 bases are TGTGCCAGCAGCCCTCTCAATCAGGGGAACTATGGCTACACCTTC.

A few counts support this clone. The chain links TRBV20-1 to TRBJ2-7; 14 bases align to TRBD2. Germline CDR1 and CDR2: DFQATT and SNEGSKA (reference sequence). The CDR3 extends over 16 amino acids. V shed 4 bases, J shed 5 bases, and the junction held 10 bases outside the gene matches. CDR3 loop: CSATNGTSGSLNEQYF. The DNA of the CDR3 is TGCAGTGCTACCAACGGGACTAGCGGGAGTCTTAACGAGCAGTACTTC.

This clone was counted many times. J is TRBJ1-1 and V is TRBV5-4; the match to TRBD1 covers 7 bases. Germline V gene data show CDR1 as SGHNT and CDR2 as YYREEE (reference sequence). The CDR3 consists of 12 residues. The V and J ends lost 2 bases and 10 bases, in that order; junction bases with no gene match: 5. CDR3 in DNA: TGTGCCAGCAGCTTTAGTCAGGGGGGAGCTTTCTTT. As protein: CASSFSQGGAFF.

The chain recombines TRBV6-2 or TRBV6-3 with TRBJ2-7; D ambiguous. Germline V gene sequence: CDR1 MNHEY, CDR2 SVGEGT. V lost 7 bases and J lost 2, with 15 bases in between. The CDR3 runs to 14 residues. This chain's CDR3 is CASTDSGSAYEQYF. The CDR3 DNA reads as TGTGCCAGCACCGACTCGGGCTCGGCCTACGAGCAGTACTTC.

The chain joins TRBV29-1 to TRBJ2-1, with 8 bases fitting TRBD1. V gave up 5 bases and J gave up 6 bases; unmatched junction bases: 9. Germline CDR1 and CDR2: SQVTM and ANQGSEA. The CDR3 totals 14 residues. CDR3 amino acids: CSVWVRGHVNEQFF. CDR3 bases: TGCAGCGTTTGGGTCAGGGGGCATGTCAATGAGCAGTTCTTC.

This clone was recorded only once. This chain joins TRBV11-2 and TRBJ2-1, with D uncertain. Trimming shortened V by 1 base and J by 2 bases, and 0 bases separated the two germline ends. Germline values: CDR1 SGHAT, CDR2 FQNNGV. This CDR3 region has 12 residues. CDR3 bases: TGTGCCAGCAGCTTAGCCTACAATGAGCAGTTCTTC. Translation gives CASSLAYNEQFF.

The chain is built from TRBV7-2 and TRBJ2-7, with TRBD2 matching 13 bases. Germline V gene sequence: CDR1 SGHTA, CDR2 FQGNSA. With V trimmed by 5 bases and J by 8 bases, 6 bases remained unmatched. The CDR3 spans 14 residues. CDR3 in amino acids: CASSPWTSGSKQYF. As DNA, the CDR3 is TGTGCCAGCAGCCCCTGGACTAGCGGGAGCAAGCAGTACTTC.

This clone turned up a few times. The chain has TRBV2 and TRBJ2-7, with D unresolved. Germline lookup yields CDR1 SNHLY and CDR2 FYNNEI. This CDR3 contains 11 residues. V was cut by 7 bases and J by 6 bases, with 10 bases left in between. The CDR3 sequence: CASTGKAEQYF. DNA for the CDR3: TGTGCCAGCACCGGCAAGGCCGAGCAGTACTTC.

This chain connects TRBV7-9 to TRBJ2-1, with D uncertain. Germline loops: CDR1 SEHNR, CDR2 FQNEAQ (reference sequence). The CDR3 loop spans 13 amino acids. Trimming stripped 2 bases from V and 10 bases from J, with 12 bases between. The CDR3, as DNA: TGTGCCAGCAGCTTATTGGTAGCAGGAGAGCAGTTCTTC. It translates to CASSLLVAGEQFF.

The genes are TRBV6-1 and TRBJ1-6, with 8 bases fitting TRBD1. J lost 5 bases, V lost 5 bases, and 5 bases had no gene match. CDR1 is MNHNS and CDR2 is SASEGT in the germline V gene. The CDR3 contains 15 residues. The CDR3 coding sequence is TGTGCCAGCAGTCCGACAGGGGCCAATAATTCACCCCTCCACTTT. Residues: CASSPTGANNSPLHF.

The V call is TRBV2, the J call TRBJ2-1; 10 positions agree with TRBD1. CDR3 length equals 16 residues. Per the germline V gene, CDR1 is SNHLY and CDR2 is FYNNEI. With V trimmed by 6 bases and J by 2 bases, 7 bases remained unmatched. CDR3 sequence (DNA): TGTGCCAGCAGCTACCGGGACAGGGGCGCCTACAATGAGCAGTTCTTC. Protein sequence: CASSYRDRGAYNEQFF.

The chain carries TRBV6-1 and TRBJ2-1, with TRBD2 matching over 10 bases. This CDR3 comprises 16 residues. Germline-derived CDR1 and CDR2 are MNHNS and SASEGT. The junction had 10 bases not matched to a gene; V was cut back by 6 bases and J by 5 bases. DNA for the CDR3: TGTGCCAGCAGATCCAATGGACTAGCGGAGGACAATGAGCAGTTCTTC. The encoded protein is CASRSNGLAEDNEQFF.

The chain combines TRBV24-1 with TRBJ1-1; 10 nucleotides line up with TRBD1. J lost 4 bases, V lost 7 bases, and 8 bases had no gene match. The CDR3 covers 15 residues. Germline CDR1 reads KGHDR; CDR2 reads SFDVKD. The CDR3 DNA reads TGTGCCACCAGGTGGGACAGGGGTGGTGGCACTGAAGCTTTCTTT. Its translation is CATRWDRGGGTEAFF.

This clone was detected a few times. The CDR3 loop reads CATRGTGVSGANVLTF. The CDR3, as DNA: TGTGCCACCCGGGGGACGGGGGTCTCTGGGGCCAACGTCCTGACTTTC. The rearrangement joins TRBV27 to TRBJ2-6; a possible D gene is TRBD2 (6 bases). CDR3 length: 16 amino acids. The V and J ends lost 10 bases and 0 bases respectively, with 16 bases between them. The V gene's germline CDR1 is MNHEY and CDR2 SMNVEV (reference sequence).

The table lists this clone with many counts. The chain employs TRBV28 and TRBJ2-5; TRBD2 aligns across 14 bases. The J segment lost 4 bases and the V segment lost 5 bases, leaving 6 bases of the junction unmatched. Germline V gives CDR1 MDHEN, CDR2 SYDVKM. The CDR3 is 16 amino acids. CDR3 sequence: CASSRLAGGRRETQYF. The CDR3 bases are TGTGCCAGCAGTCGACTAGCGGGAGGGCGCAGAGAGACCCAGTACTTC.

This sequence joins TRBV29-1 and TRBJ2-1; 9 positions agree with TRBD1. CDR1 and CDR2 from the germline V gene are SQVTM and ANQGSEA. This CDR3 has 13 amino acids. V gave up 5 bases and J gave up 6 bases; unmatched junction bases: 5. CDR3 nucleotide sequence: TGCAGCGTTTCCCCGGGACAGGGCAATGAGCAGTTCTTC. It translates to CSVSPGQGNEQFF.

By its share, this clone is large. V usage is TRBV12-3 or TRBV12-4 and J usage is TRBJ1-1; TRBD1 is a possible D gene (6 bases). Trimming removed 7 bases at V and 10 bases at J, with 13 bases between. The length of the CDR3 is 11 residues. Here the CDR3 DNA reads TGTGCCAGCATTCACAGGGTGCGAGCTTTCTTT. Translating it yields CASIHRVRAFF.

In the case of this clone: This may come from a read error, since a much larger clone is one base off. The chain is built from TRBV20-1 and TRBJ2-7; tentatively, D is TRBD2 (6 bases). Germline values: CDR1 DFQATT, CDR2 SNEGSKA (reference sequence). The CDR3 sequence is 12 residues long. The CDR3 nucleotides read TGCAGTGCTAGACTAGCGAACTACGGGCAGTACTTC. It encodes CSARLANYGQYF.

The J gene is TRBJ2-1, the V gene TRBV5-1; possible D gene TRBD1, 5 bases. Per the germline V gene, CDR1 is SGHRS and CDR2 is YFSETQ. V gave up 2 bases and J gave up 4 bases, with 13 bases separating them. The CDR3 loop spans 15 amino acids. The CDR3 DNA sequence: TGCGCCAGCAGCTTCGGGCAGGGCAGTTACAATGAGCAGTTCTTC. Its protein product is CASSFGQGSYNEQFF.

Ten or more counts support this clone. The CDR3 coding sequence is TGCAGTGCTATATCTAGCGGGAGAGGCGAGCAGTACTTC. Amino acid sequence: CSAISSGRGEQYF. This chain uses TRBV20-1 with TRBJ2-7; 10 bases match TRBD2. V shed 4 bases, J shed 6 bases, and the junction held 6 bases outside the gene matches. There are 13 residues in the CDR3. Germline-derived CDR1 and CDR2 are DFQATT and SNEGSKA (reference sequence).

The chain uses TRBV2 and TRBJ2-5; either TRBD1 or TRBD2 may fit D (5 bases each). Per the germline V gene, CDR1 is SNHLY and CDR2 is FYNNEI. Trimming stripped 11 bases from V and 5 bases from J, with 18 bases between. The length of the CDR3 is 13 residues. CDR3 nucleotide sequence: TGTGCCGGACACCGGGACCCGACGGAGACCCAGTACTTC. Its translation: CAGHRDPTETQYF. Supplemented by reference TRBV2 and TRBJ2-5, the full variable domain reads EPEVTQTPSHQVTQMGQEVILRCVPISNHLYFYWYRQILGQKVEFLVSFYNNEISEKSEIFDDQFSVERPDGSNFTLKIRSTKLEDSAMYFCAGHRDPTETQYFGPGTRLLVL.

The CDR3 region has the DNA TGTGCCAGCAGTTTGGGGGGGTCCGGTGTGGATACGCAGTATTTT. It specifies CASSLGGSGVDTQYF. The rearrangement links TRBV6-2 or TRBV6-3 to TRBJ2-3, with 7 positions matching TRBD2. Germline V gene lookup returns CDR1 MNHEY and CDR2 SVGEGT. This CDR3 comprises 15 residues. Trimming at V came to 4 bases and at J to 6 bases, leaving 10 bases not matched to a gene.

In this sample, this clone turned up many times. The V gene is TRBV5-5, the J gene TRBJ2-2; 12 bases map to TRBD2. The CDR3 spans 15 residues. Germline CDR1 SGHKS, CDR2 YYEKEE (reference sequence). V shed 5 bases and J 5 bases; nucleotides not matched to a gene: 4. CDR3 in amino acids: CASSRTSGETGELFF. The CDR3 nucleotides read TGTGCCAGCAGTCGGACTAGCGGGGAGACCGGGGAGCTGTTTTTT.

The V and J genes are TRBV7-2 and TRBJ2-7; possible D gene TRBD2, 6 bases. V was shortened by 3 bases and J by 6 bases, with 18 bases between the two germline ends. The CDR3 extends over 15 amino acids. Germline assignment: CDR1 SGHTA and CDR2 FQGNSA. CDR3 nucleotides: TGTGCCAGCAGCTTTGGGACTCCCGCCCCCCGCGAGCAGTACTTC. Its translation: CASSFGTPAPREQYF.

In this sample, this clone is medium-sized. The V call is TRBV6-1, the J call TRBJ1-2, with D perhaps matching TRBD1 (6 bases). There are 13 residues in the CDR3. Per germline, CDR1 MNHNS and CDR2 SASEGT. Trimming left V 5 bases short and J 2 bases short, with 9 bases between. The CDR3 DNA reads as TGTGCCAGCAGTCCCGACAGGAACTATGGCTACACCTTC. It translates to CASSPDRNYGYTF.

The rearrangement links TRBV11-3 to TRBJ2-2; the D gene is possibly TRBD1 (5 bases). Germline V gene sequence: CDR1 SGHNT, CDR2 YENEEA. CDR3 length: 16 residues. Deletions cut 5 bases from V and 3 bases from J, with 16 bases between. CDR3 sequence: CASSPIRGRDTGELFF. CDR3 sequence (DNA): TGTGCCAGCAGCCCCATCCGTGGCAGGGACACCGGGGAGCTGTTTTTT.

This chain connects TRBV20-1 to TRBJ1-5; no clear D gene. V lost 5 bases and J lost 0, with 8 bases in between. CDR3 length: 13 residues. Germline V gives CDR1 DFQATT, CDR2 SNEGSKA (reference sequence). The CDR3, as DNA: TGCAGTGCTTGCGGGAATAGCAATCAGCCCCAGCATTTT. This encodes CSACGNSNQPQHF.

The chain has TRBV10-1 and TRBJ2-2, with 10 bases matching TRBD2. Germline V CDR1 and CDR2: WNHNN, SYGVQD (reference sequence). CDR3 length: 15 residues. V was pared by 6 bases and J by 6 bases, with 7 bases of the junction left unmatched. The CDR3 here is CASSESSGSPGELFF. DNA of the CDR3: TGCGCCAGCAGCGAATCTAGCGGGAGCCCCGGGGAGCTGTTTTTT.

The chain recombines TRBV6-1 with TRBJ1-3; D is perhaps TRBD1 (5 bases). Germline CDR1 MNHNS, CDR2 SASEGT. With 6 bases removed from V and 6 bases from J, the gap between germline ends came to 21 bases. This CDR3 is 16 amino acids long. For the CDR3, the DNA is TGTGCCAGCAGCCCCCTCCGGCAGGGAGGCGAAAACACCATATATTTT. Translated: CASSPLRQGGENTIYF.

In its sample, this clone was seen many times. The chain uses TRBV9 and TRBJ2-3; D ambiguous. The CDR3 is made up of 14 amino acids. Trimming left V 2 bases short and J 0 bases short, with 7 bases between. The V gene's germline CDR1 is SGDLS and CDR2 YYNGEE. CDR3 residues: CASSVQVSTDTQYF. The CDR3, as DNA: TGTGCCAGCAGCGTTCAGGTTAGCACAGATACGCAGTATTTT.